These T cell receptor beta chains were read from a single sample in a study of neurological immune-mediated disorders. MiXCR, applied by TCRdb to the 5' RACE reads, yields one record per CDR3 protein. The sample holds about 50,000 distinct CDR3 sequences, roughly 15% seen once. Sequencing was done on a sample of PBMCs. These receptors came from a man aged 60 to 75 in good health. Each CDR3 is given with its conserved first and last residue. Fields, in order: clone size, V gene, D gene, J gene, CDR3 DNA, CDR3 protein. A D gene is named only where the DNA matches it firmly. Where a row states a size, it is once, few, many or the class of an expanded clone; other rows omit it.

clone size: many
V gene: TRBV12-3/TRBV12-4
D gene: NA
J gene: TRBJ1-5
CDR3 DNA: TGTGCCAGCAGTTTGGGAGGGGTGGATCAGCCCCAGCATTTT
CDR3 protein: CASSLGGVDQPQHF

clone size: few
V gene: TRBV6-1
D gene: TRBD1
J gene: TRBJ1-1
CDR3 DNA: TGTGCCAGCAGTTGGGACAGGGGGAACACTGAAGCTTTCTTT
CDR3 protein: CASSWDRGNTEAFF

clone size: many
V gene: TRBV9
D gene: TRBD2
J gene: TRBJ2-3
CDR3 DNA: TGTGCCAGCAGCCCCCGACGGACTAGCGGGTTCTCAGATACGCAGTATTTT
CDR3 protein: CASSPRRTSGFSDTQYF

clone size: many
V gene: TRBV28
D gene: TRBD1
J gene: TRBJ2-7
CDR3 DNA: TGTGCCAGCAGTTTATATGAGGGACAGATTAATAAGTACTTC
CDR3 protein: CASSLYEGQINKYF

clone size: many
V gene: TRBV15
D gene: NA
J gene: TRBJ2-3
CDR3 DNA: TGTGCCACCAGCAGAGGAACCTTAGCGACCAGCACAGATACGCAGTATTTT
CDR3 protein: CATSRGTLATSTDTQYF

clone size: NA
V gene: TRBV20-1
D gene: NA
J gene: TRBJ2-1
CDR3 DNA: TGCATTGCTCCTAAAGCCCCCCACAATAATGAACAGTTCTTC
CDR3 protein: CIAPKAPHNNEQFF

clone size: many
V gene: TRBV9
D gene: NA
J gene: TRBJ2-7
CDR3 DNA: TGTGCCAGCAGCTTAACAGGGAGCTCCTACGAGCAGTACTTC
CDR3 protein: CASSLTGSSYEQYF

clone size: many
V gene: TRBV20-1
D gene: TRBD1
J gene: TRBJ2-7
CDR3 DNA: TGCAGTGCTGTTACAGGGGGAATCTACGAGCAGTACTTC
CDR3 protein: CSAVTGGIYEQYF

clone size: many
V gene: TRBV6-2/TRBV6-3
D gene: NA
J gene: TRBJ2-4
CDR3 DNA: TGTGCCAGCAGCCCCGCCCCTAAAAACATTCAGTACTTC
CDR3 protein: CASSPAPKNIQYF

clone size: few
V gene: TRBV7-2
D gene: TRBD2
J gene: TRBJ2-1
CDR3 DNA: TGTGCCAGCAGCTCCGTAGCGGGATCATACAATGAGCAGTTCTTC
CDR3 protein: CASSSVAGSYNEQFF

clone size: many
V gene: TRBV12-3/TRBV12-4
D gene: NA
J gene: TRBJ2-7
CDR3 DNA: TGTGCCAGCAGTCCCGATCTTCAGGGGAGAGAGCAGTACTTC
CDR3 protein: CASSPDLQGREQYF